These T cell receptor beta chains were read from a single sample in a study of radiation and T cells in renal cell carcinoma. This table comes from immunoSEQ multiplex PCR, and its TCRdb copy is limited to in-frame clones, with some not included. Altogether 100,000 to 150,000 clones are present, around 80% being singletons, with the ten largest covering 5% to 6.5%. The sequencing here drew on blood, taken from a patient whose treatment included radiotherapy and nephrectomy. Receptor source: a man aged 45-60 years with renal cell carcinoma. The CDR3 runs from the conserved cysteine through the conserved F or W. A D gene is named only where the DNA matches it firmly. Size tells how often a clone was seen (once, few, many) or the class of an expanded clone, and some rows leave it out.

clone size: -; V gene: TRBV6-5; J gene: TRBJ2-1; D gene: TRBD2; CDR3 protein: CASSYGTSGGAEQFF; CDR3 DNA: TGTGCCAGCAGTTATGGGACTAGCGGGGGGGCGGAGCAGTTCTTC
clone size: few; V gene: TRBV4-1; J gene: TRBJ2-7; D gene: TRBD2; CDR3 protein: CASSRGLALSYEQYF; CDR3 DNA: TGCGCCAGCAGCCGGGGACTAGCGCTCTCCTACGAGCAGTACTTC
clone size: -; V gene: TRBV15; J gene: TRBJ1-2; D gene: TRBD1; CDR3 protein: CATSNPGQGNGYTF; CDR3 DNA: TGTGCCACCAGCAACCCGGGACAGGGGAATGGCTACACCTTC
clone size: few; V gene: TRBV11-3; J gene: TRBJ2-2; D gene: -; CDR3 protein: CASSLEQNTGELFF; CDR3 DNA: TGTGCCAGCAGCTTAGAGCAGAACACCGGGGAGCTGTTTTTT
clone size: once; V gene: TRBV2; J gene: TRBJ2-5; D gene: -; CDR3 protein: CASRDTGTSQETQYF; CDR3 DNA: TGTGCCAGCAGAGATACCGGGACAAGTCAAGAGACCCAGTACTTC
clone size: many; V gene: TRBV19; J gene: TRBJ1-1; D gene: -; CDR3 protein: CASRGGLATEAFF; CDR3 DNA: TGTGCCAGTCGAGGGGGGTTGGCCACTGAAGCTTTCTTT
clone size: -; V gene: TRBV7-2; J gene: TRBJ2-7; D gene: TRBD2; CDR3 protein: CASSLYPAGVLGQYF; CDR3 DNA: TGTGCCAGCAGCTTATACCCAGCGGGGGTTCTGGGGCAGTACTTC
clone size: -; V gene: TRBV11-1; J gene: TRBJ1-1; D gene: -; CDR3 protein: CASSFWGNTEAFF; CDR3 DNA: TGTGCCAGCAGCTTCTGGGGAAACACTGAAGCTTTCTTT
clone size: -; V gene: TRBV20-1; J gene: TRBJ2-5; D gene: -; CDR3 protein: CSAGVGETQYF; CDR3 DNA: TGCAGTGCCGGGGTGGGGGAGACCCAGTACTTC
clone size: -; V gene: TRBV2; J gene: TRBJ1-3; D gene: -; CDR3 protein: CASMRGAAGNTIYF; CDR3 DNA: TGTGCCAGCATGCGGGGGGCGGCTGGAAACACCATATATTTT
clone size: -; V gene: TRBV7-9; J gene: TRBJ1-2; D gene: TRBD1; CDR3 protein: CASSLVTGNNYGYTF; CDR3 DNA: TGTGCCAGCAGCTTAGTGACAGGGAACAACTATGGCTACACCTTC
clone size: -; V gene: TRBV7-6; J gene: TRBJ2-5; D gene: -; CDR3 protein: CASSLQQETQYF; CDR3 DNA: TGTGCCAGCAGCTTACAGCAAGAGACCCAGTACTTC
clone size: -; V gene: TRBV27; J gene: TRBJ2-7; D gene: TRBD1; CDR3 protein: CASSLWGQGVHEQYF; CDR3 DNA: TGTGCCAGCAGTTTATGGGGACAGGGGGTCCACGAGCAGTACTTC
clone size: -; V gene: TRBV5-6; J gene: TRBJ2-7; D gene: -; CDR3 protein: CASSFGSGRSYEQYF; CDR3 DNA: TGTGCCAGCAGCTTTGGTAGCGGACGCTCCTACGAGCAGTACTTC
clone size: once; V gene: TRBV11-1; J gene: TRBJ1-1; D gene: TRBD1; CDR3 protein: CASSLTGNRNTEAFF; CDR3 DNA: TGTGCCAGCAGCTTGACAGGGAATAGGAACACTGAAGCTTTCTTT
clone size: -; V gene: TRBV7-8; J gene: TRBJ1-5; D gene: -; CDR3 protein: CASSLAAGVGDQPQHF; CDR3 DNA: TGTGCCAGCAGCTTAGCCGCAGGGGTTGGCGATCAGCCCCAGCATTTT
clone size: -; V gene: TRBV6-5; J gene: TRBJ1-1; D gene: TRBD1; CDR3 protein: CASSPGQYTEAFF; CDR3 DNA: TGTGCCAGCAGTCCGGGACAGTACACTGAAGCTTTCTTT
clone size: -; V gene: TRBV5-1; J gene: TRBJ2-5; D gene: -; CDR3 protein: CASSLGGFGSQETQYF; CDR3 DNA: TGCGCCAGCAGCTTGGGTGGGTTCGGGAGCCAAGAGACCCAGTACTTC
clone size: -; V gene: TRBV7-9; J gene: TRBJ2-7; D gene: TRBD1; CDR3 protein: CASSTRDSHYEQYF; CDR3 DNA: TGTGCCAGCAGCACCCGGGACAGCCACTACGAGCAGTACTTC
clone size: -; V gene: TRBV28; J gene: TRBJ2-3; D gene: -; CDR3 protein: CASREEMGDTQYF; CDR3 DNA: TGTGCCAGCAGGGAGGAGATGGGAGATACGCAGTATTTT
clone size: once; V gene: TRBV30; J gene: TRBJ2-1; D gene: TRBD2; CDR3 protein: CALERGGNNEQFF; CDR3 DNA: TGTGCCCTGGAACGGGGGGGTAACAATGAGCAGTTCTTC
clone size: few; V gene: TRBV5-1; J gene: TRBJ1-3; D gene: -; CDR3 protein: CASRTLPGAENTIYF; CDR3 DNA: TGCGCCAGCAGGACATTACCGGGGGCGGAAAACACCATATATTTT
clone size: -; V gene: TRBV6-1; J gene: TRBJ1-1; D gene: -; CDR3 protein: CASSDIAGQGETTNVF; CDR3 DNA: TGTGCCAGCAGTGATATAGCGGGCCAGGGCGAGACTACGAACGTCTTT
clone size: -; V gene: TRBV18; J gene: TRBJ1-2; D gene: TRBD1; CDR3 protein: CASSPPERQGTGYGYTF; CDR3 DNA: TGTGCCAGCTCACCACCGGAAAGACAGGGAACTGGGTATGGCTACACCTTC
clone size: -; V gene: TRBV7-9; J gene: TRBJ2-1; D gene: -; CDR3 protein: CASSLRASTGDEQFF; CDR3 DNA: TGTGCCAGCAGCTTGCGAGCATCTACGGGCGATGAGCAGTTCTTC
clone size: -; V gene: TRBV5-1; J gene: TRBJ2-6; D gene: -; CDR3 protein: CASSIPNSGANVLTF; CDR3 DNA: TGCGCCAGCAGCATACCCAACTCTGGGGCCAACGTCCTGACTTTC
clone size: -; V gene: TRBV19; J gene: TRBJ2-2; D gene: -; CDR3 protein: CASSIAVYGELFF; CDR3 DNA: TGTGCCAGTAGTATAGCAGTCTACGGGGAGCTGTTTTTT
clone size: once; V gene: TRBV4-3; J gene: TRBJ1-2; D gene: -; CDR3 protein: CASSQDPAQGGYGYTF; CDR3 DNA: TGCGCCAGCAGCCAAGACCCTGCCCAGGGTGGGTATGGCTACACCTTC
clone size: few; V gene: TRBV9; J gene: TRBJ1-4; D gene: -; CDR3 protein: CASSVAGANEKLFF; CDR3 DNA: TGTGCCAGCAGCGTCGCGGGGGCTAATGAAAAACTGTTTTTT
clone size: once; V gene: TRBV7-4; J gene: TRBJ2-1; D gene: TRBD2; CDR3 protein: CASSTLAGYNEQFF; CDR3 DNA: TGTGCCAGCAGCACACTAGCGGGGTACAATGAGCAGTTCTTC
clone size: -; V gene: TRBV7-3; J gene: TRBJ1-2; D gene: -; CDR3 protein: CASSLIPGEGYTF; CDR3 DNA: TGTGCCAGCAGCTTAATTCCCGGGGAGGGCTACACCTTC